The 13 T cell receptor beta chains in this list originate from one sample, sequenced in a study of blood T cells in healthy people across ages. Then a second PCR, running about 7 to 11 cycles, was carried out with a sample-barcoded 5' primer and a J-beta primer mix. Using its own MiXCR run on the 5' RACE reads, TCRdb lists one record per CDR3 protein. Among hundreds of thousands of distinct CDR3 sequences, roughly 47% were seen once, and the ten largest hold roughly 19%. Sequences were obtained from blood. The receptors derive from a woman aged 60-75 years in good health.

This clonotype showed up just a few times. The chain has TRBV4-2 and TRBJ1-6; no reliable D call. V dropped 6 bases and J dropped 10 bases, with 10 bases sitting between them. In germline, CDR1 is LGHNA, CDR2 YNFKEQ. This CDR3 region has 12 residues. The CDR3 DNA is TGTGCCAGCAGAGACCCTGACTCACCCCTCCACTTT. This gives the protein CASRDPDSPLHF.

The CDR3 sequence is CSVEDGAGVKYEQYF. The CDR3 DNA follows: TGCAGCGTTGAAGATGGGGCAGGTGTTAAGTACGAGCAGTACTTC. The gene calls are TRBV29-1 and TRBJ2-7, with D possibly matching TRBD1 (5 bases). With 0 bases removed from V and 4 bases from J, the gap between germline ends came to 16 bases. The germline V gene encodes CDR1 SQVTM and CDR2 ANQGSEA. This CDR3 has 15 amino acids.

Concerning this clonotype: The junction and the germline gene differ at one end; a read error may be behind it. CDR3 DNA sequence: TGCGCCAACAGCGCCGGGACTAGCACAGATACGCAGTATTTT. Translated, it gives CANSAGTSTDTQYF. The chain uses TRBV5-1 and TRBJ2-3; perhaps TRBD2 as D (6 bases). CDR1 and CDR2 from the germline V gene are SGHRS and YFSETQ. CDR3 size: 14 residues.

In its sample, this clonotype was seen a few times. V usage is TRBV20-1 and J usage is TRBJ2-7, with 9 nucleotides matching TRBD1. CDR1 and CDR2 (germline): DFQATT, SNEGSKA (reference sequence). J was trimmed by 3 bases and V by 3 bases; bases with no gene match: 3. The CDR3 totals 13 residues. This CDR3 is CSASWDRVYEQYF. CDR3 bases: TGCAGTGCTAGTTGGGACAGGGTCTACGAGCAGTACTTC.

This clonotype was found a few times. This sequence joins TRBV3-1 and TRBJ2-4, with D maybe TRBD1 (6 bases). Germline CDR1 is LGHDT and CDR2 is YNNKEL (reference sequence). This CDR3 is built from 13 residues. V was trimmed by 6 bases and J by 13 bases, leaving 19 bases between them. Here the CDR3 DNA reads TGTGCCAGCAGTCCTGAACAAACAGGGAAGCAGTACTTC. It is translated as CASSPEQTGKQYF.

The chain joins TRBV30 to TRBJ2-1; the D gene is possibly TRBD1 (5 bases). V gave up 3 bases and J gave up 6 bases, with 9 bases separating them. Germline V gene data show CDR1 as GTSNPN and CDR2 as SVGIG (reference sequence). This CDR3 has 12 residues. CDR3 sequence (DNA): TGTGCCTGGAGCACAGGTTCCAATGAGCAGTTCTTC. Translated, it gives CAWSTGSNEQFF.

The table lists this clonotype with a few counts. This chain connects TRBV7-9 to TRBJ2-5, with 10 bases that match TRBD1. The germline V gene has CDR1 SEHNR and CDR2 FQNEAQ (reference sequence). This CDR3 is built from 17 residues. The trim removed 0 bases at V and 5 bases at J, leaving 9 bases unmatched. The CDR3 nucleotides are TGTGCCAGCAGCTTAGCCCGCGCGGACAGGGGGTGGGAGACCCAGTACTTC. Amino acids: CASSLARADRGWETQYF.

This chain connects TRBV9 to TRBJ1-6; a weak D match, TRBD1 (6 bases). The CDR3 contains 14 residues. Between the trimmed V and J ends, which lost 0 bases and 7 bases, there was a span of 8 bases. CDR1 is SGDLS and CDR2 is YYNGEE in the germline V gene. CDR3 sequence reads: CASSVDRENSPLHF. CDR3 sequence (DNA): TGTGCCAGCAGCGTAGACAGGGAGAATTCACCCCTCCACTTT. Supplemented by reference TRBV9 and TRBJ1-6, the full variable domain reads DSGVTQTPKHLITATGQRVTLRCSPRSGDLSVYWYQQSLDQGLQFLIQYYNGEERAKGNILERFSAQQFPDLHSELNLSSLELGDSALYFCASSVDRENSPLHFGNGTRLTVT.

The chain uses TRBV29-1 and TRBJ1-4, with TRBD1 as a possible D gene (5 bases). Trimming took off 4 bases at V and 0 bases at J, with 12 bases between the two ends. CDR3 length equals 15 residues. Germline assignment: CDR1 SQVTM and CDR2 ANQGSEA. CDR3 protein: CSVVGHPATNEKLFF. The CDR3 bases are TGCAGCGTTGTTGGACACCCTGCAACTAATGAAAAACTGTTTTTT.

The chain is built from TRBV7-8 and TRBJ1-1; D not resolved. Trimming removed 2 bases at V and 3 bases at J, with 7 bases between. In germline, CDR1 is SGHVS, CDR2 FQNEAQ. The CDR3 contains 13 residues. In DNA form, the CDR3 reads TGTGCCAGCAGCTTAATGGTCGACACTGAAGCTTTCTTT. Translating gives CASSLMVDTEAFF.

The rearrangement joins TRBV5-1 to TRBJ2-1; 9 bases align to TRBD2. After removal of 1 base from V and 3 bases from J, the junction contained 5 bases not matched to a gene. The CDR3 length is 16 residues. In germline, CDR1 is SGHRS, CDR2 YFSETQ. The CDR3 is CASSLTASGNYNEQFF. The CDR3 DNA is TGCGCCAGCAGCTTGACGGCTAGCGGGAACTACAATGAGCAGTTCTTC.

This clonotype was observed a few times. CDR3 in DNA: TGTGCCAGCAGCCCACAGGGAATGTATAATTCACCCCTCCACTTT. It specifies CASSPQGMYNSPLHF. The chain has TRBV7-2 and TRBJ1-6, with a possible D match to TRBD1 (6 bases). Germline-derived CDR1 and CDR2 are SGHTA and FQGNSA. The CDR3 consists of 15 residues. Trimming shortened V by 5 bases and J by 4 bases, and 12 bases separated the two germline ends.

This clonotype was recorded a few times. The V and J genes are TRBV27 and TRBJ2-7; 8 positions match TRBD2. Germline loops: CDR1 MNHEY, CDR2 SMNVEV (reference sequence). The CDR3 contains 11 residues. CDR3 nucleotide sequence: TGTCCCCGGGGGGGGGCAAACGAGCAGTACTTC. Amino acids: CPRGGANEQYF.